Listed below are T cell receptor beta chains from one sample, sequenced in a study of blood T cell repertoires in COVID-19. Using immunoSEQ multiplex PCR, the repertoire was profiled, and TCRdb retains in-frame clones only, with some absent. The sample lists 400,000 or so clones, 80% to 90% seen once, with 0.9% to 1.2% in the top ten. Sequencing input: PBMCs or T cells enriched from blood (not recorded which). These receptor sequences come from a man aged 25 to 40 who had recovered from COVID-19. Both conserved end residues are part of each CDR3. The D gene is left open where the match is weak. Expanded clones get a size class; other rows say once, few or many, or leave the size out.

D	V	size	J	DNA	CDR3
-	TRBV28	-	TRBJ1-2	TGTGCCAGCATCACGGGGGGCGGCAGGGTCAAGAATGGCTACACCTTC	CASITGGGRVKNGYTF
TRBD1	TRBV28	once	TRBJ1-3	TGTGCCAGCAGTTTAAGACAGGGTGCCGGGCATTTT	CASSLRQGAGHF
TRBD2	TRBV7-2	-	TRBJ2-1	TGTGCCAGCAGCTCTGCGAGACTAGCGGGAGCCTACAATGAGCAGTTCTTC	CASSSARLAGAYNEQFF
-	TRBV12-3/TRBV12-4	-	TRBJ2-7	TGTGCCAGCAGTCCTGGGACTGCAAGCGAGCAGTACTTC	CASSPGTASEQYF
-	TRBV7-2	-	TRBJ1-6	TGTGCCAGCAGCTTTTTTGGGGCAATCCATAATTCACCCCTCCACTTT	CASSFFGAIHNSPLHF
-	TRBV6-2/TRBV6-3	-	TRBJ2-4	TGTGCCAGCAGTTACGTGGGGCTCAAAAACATTCAGTACTTC	CASSYVGLKNIQYF
TRBD2	TRBV3-1/TRBV3-2	-	TRBJ2-1	TGTGCCAGCAGCCAAGGAATAGCGGGAGGGAGCAATGAGCAGTTCTTC	CASSQGIAGGSNEQFF
-	TRBV15	-	TRBJ1-4	TGTGCCACCAGCTCACCTAGCCGTGAAAAACTGTTTTTT	CATSSPSREKLFF
-	TRBV7-2	once	TRBJ2-6	TGTGCCAGCAGCTTAATTGCGGGCTCTGGGGCCAACGTCCTGACTTTC	CASSLIAGSGANVLTF
-	TRBV7-8	-	TRBJ1-2	TGTGCCAGCAGCTTAAGTCGGAGCCTCTATGGCTACACCTTC	CASSLSRSLYGYTF
-	TRBV27	once	TRBJ1-6	TGTGCCAGCAGGTCCGGAACAGGGAGCTCCTATAATTCACCCCTCCACTTT	CASRSGTGSSYNSPLHF
-	TRBV28	many	TRBJ2-7	TGTGCCAGCAGGAAGGAGTACGAGCAGTACTTC	CASRKEYEQYF
-	TRBV30	-	TRBJ1-2	TGTGCCTGGAGTGTTCAGGGCTCATGGTATGGCTACACCTTC	CAWSVQGSWYGYTF
TRBD2	TRBV9	-	TRBJ2-7	TGTGCCAGCAGCGAAGCTAGCGGGAGGAGCTCCTACGAGCAGTACTTC	CASSEASGRSSYEQYF
-	TRBV7-2	-	TRBJ2-5	TGTGCCAGCAGCCGGGGAGCTCAAGAGACCCAGTACTTC	CASSRGAQETQYF
-	TRBV6-5	-	TRBJ2-7	TGTGCCAGCAGTCCGGGAGATCTTCGCTACGAGCAGTACTTC	CASSPGDLRYEQYF
-	TRBV15	-	TRBJ2-1	TGTGCCACCAGCAGACCTGGTGGGAGCTCCTACAATGAGCAGTTCTTC	CATSRPGGSSYNEQFF
TRBD2	TRBV18	-	TRBJ2-7	TGTGCCAGCTCACCCGGACTAGCGGGGCCTTCCCACGAGCAGTACTTC	CASSPGLAGPSHEQYF
-	TRBV19	-	TRBJ2-1	TGTGCCAGTAGTATCCGAGAAAACAGTGAGCAGTTCTTC	CASSIRENSEQFF
TRBD1	TRBV3-1/TRBV3-2	-	TRBJ1-2	TGTGCCAGCAGCCAAGGACTCCGGCCGGCCGACAGGGGATACGGCTACACCTTC	CASSQGLRPADRGYGYTF
-	TRBV4-1	-	TRBJ1-1	TGCGCCAGCAACGAACGACCGGGGGTGGGCACTGAAGCTTTCTTT	CASNERPGVGTEAFF
-	TRBV11-2	-	TRBJ1-2	TGTGCCAGCAGCCCGAGCGGGCCTTATGGCTACACCTTC	CASSPSGPYGYTF
TRBD1	TRBV30	-	TRBJ2-5	TGTGCCTGGAGCGACAGGGGGCTCCAAGAGACCCAGTACTTC	CAWSDRGLQETQYF
TRBD2	TRBV5-1	once	TRBJ2-1	TGCGCCAGCAGCCCCGGAGCGGGACTAGCGGGACTCAATGAGCAGTTCTTC	CASSPGAGLAGLNEQFF
-	TRBV5-1	-	TRBJ2-3	TGCGCCAGCTCGGGAGCGGCAGATACGCAGTATTTT	CASSGAADTQYF
TRBD2	TRBV10-3	once	TRBJ2-7	TGTGCCATCAGGGACGGACTAGCGGGATACGAGCAGTACTTC	CAIRDGLAGYEQYF
-	TRBV4-1	once	TRBJ2-7	TGCGCCAGCAGCCAAGATGCCGGGGACACTGGGGCCTACGAGCAGTACTTC	CASSQDAGDTGAYEQYF
-	TRBV28	few	TRBJ1-1	TGTGCCAGCAGTTTCCCACCGGGGACTGAAGCTTTCTTT	CASSFPPGTEAFF
TRBD2	TRBV9	-	TRBJ2-7	TGTGCCAGCAGCCCGGGACCGAGCGGGAGTCCCACCTACGAGCAGTACTTC	CASSPGPSGSPTYEQYF
-	TRBV18	-	TRBJ1-3	TGTGCCAGCTCTCCCAGGGATGGAAACACCATATATTTT	CASSPRDGNTIYF
TRBD2	TRBV11-2	-	TRBJ2-7	TGTGCCAGCAGCCTTGCCCCTCCTGTAGCGGGAACCTACGAGCAGTACTTC	CASSLAPPVAGTYEQYF
TRBD1	TRBV2	-	TRBJ1-4	TGTGCCGGCGGGTCAGGGGGACTTAATGAAAAACTGTTTTTT	CAGGSGGLNEKLFF
TRBD1	TRBV19	-	TRBJ1-1	TGTGCCAGTAGTAAATTACAGGGGGCGAACACTGAAGCTTTCTTT	CASSKLQGANTEAFF
-	TRBV30	-	TRBJ1-5	TGTGCCTGGAGTGGGACAGACCTCAATCAGCCCCAGCATTTT	CAWSGTDLNQPQHF
-	TRBV18	few	TRBJ2-7	TGTGCCAGCTCACCCGGGGCAGGGGTTGGGGAGCAGTACTTC	CASSPGAGVGEQYF
-	TRBV12-5	-	TRBJ1-5	TGTGCTAGTGGACACCGGGGAGCCCTTAGCAATCAGCCCCAGCATTTT	CASGHRGALSNQPQHF
TRBD1	TRBV13	-	TRBJ1-1	TGTGCCAGCAGCGCAACGGACAGGTTGAACACTGAAGCTTTCTTT	CASSATDRLNTEAFF
TRBD1	TRBV6-5	-	TRBJ2-7	TGTGCCAGCAGTTACACCTCGGGACAGGGGTACGAGCAGTACTTC	CASSYTSGQGYEQYF
TRBD2	TRBV5-6	once	TRBJ2-3	TGTGCCAGCAACCTAGCGGGAGGGCCTGATACGCAGTATTTT	CASNLAGGPDTQYF
TRBD2	TRBV28	once	TRBJ2-1	TGTGCCAGCAGTTTACCCCAGCGGGAGTGGGGGCAGTTCTTC	CASSLPQREWGQFF
-	TRBV7-9	-	TRBJ1-2	TGTGCCAGCAGCTTCACAGGGTCTGGCGGCTACACCTTC	CASSFTGSGGYTF
-	TRBV7-3	once	TRBJ2-1	TGTGCCAGCAGCCCATGGGCGAAGAACTACAATGAGCAGTTCTTC	CASSPWAKNYNEQFF
TRBD1	TRBV2	-	TRBJ1-1	TGTGCCAGCAGTGAAAAAGGGGGCCCCGGGCTCGTCACTGAAGCTTTCTTT	CASSEKGGPGLVTEAFF
-	TRBV27	-	TRBJ1-2	TGTGCCAGCAGTTGGGGTGGAGGGGGGGGCTATGGCTACACCTTC	CASSWGGGGGYGYTF
TRBD2	TRBV11-2	-	TRBJ2-1	TGTGCCAGCAGCTTAGACATTAGCGGGATGACTGAGCAGTTCTTC	CASSLDISGMTEQFF
TRBD2	TRBV6-5	-	TRBJ2-7	TGTGCCAGCCGTAGGGAGCTAGCGGGACGGTACGAGCAGTACTTC	CASRRELAGRYEQYF
TRBD2	TRBV19	-	TRBJ2-3	TGTGCCAGTAGTGTATCTAGCGGGAGGGCAGATACGCAGTATTTT	CASSVSSGRADTQYF
TRBD1	TRBV2	-	TRBJ1-4	TGTGCCAGCAGTACCGGGACAGGGAATGAAAAACTGTTTTTT	CASSTGTGNEKLFF
TRBD2	TRBV2	-	TRBJ2-3	TGTGCCAGCAGTGATCCTTACGGGACTAGCGGGAGAACGGGCACAGATACGCAGTATTTT	CASSDPYGTSGRTGTDTQYF
TRBD2	TRBV7-3	-	TRBJ2-1	TGTGCCAGCAGCACGGGGACTAGCGGGGGCAATGAGCAGTTCTTC	CASSTGTSGGNEQFF
-	TRBV29-1	-	TRBJ2-5	TGCAGCGTCCGCCCCGAAAGGCTGCTAGGAGAGACCCAGTACTTC	CSVRPERLLGETQYF
TRBD1	TRBV11-2	-	TRBJ1-6	TGTGCCAGCAGCTTACGGGACAGTAATTCACCCCTCCACTTT	CASSLRDSNSPLHF
TRBD2	TRBV20-1	-	TRBJ2-3	TGCAGTGCTAGTCTAGCGGGATTCACAGATACGCAGTATTTT	CSASLAGFTDTQYF
-	TRBV29-1	-	TRBJ2-7	TGCAGCGCTCGACTTCCTGCTCCGAGTTTCTCCCACTACGAGCAGTACTTC	CSARLPAPSFSHYEQYF
-	TRBV7-3	few	TRBJ1-1	TGTGCCAGCAGCTTAATAGAAAACACTGAAGCTTTCTTT	CASSLIENTEAFF